This T cell receptor (beta chain) originates from a study of regulatory and conventional T cells in RAG deficiency. About the research overall: Hypomorphic RAG mutations in CID or atypical SCID frequently accompany autoimmunity. General observations from the study: Omenn syndrome and CID/AS patients had around 100-fold fewer unique Treg TCR beta sequences, versus approximately 9.8-fold elsewhere. In Omenn syndrome, Treg and Tconv repertoires overlapped >85%.

Only in-frame clones appear in the TCRdb table, and some are missing; sequencing was by immunoSEQ multiplex PCR. This sample carries 400 to 450 clones, approximately 49% of them seen once, and the ten largest clones take approximately 40%. This clone was seen a few times. Its antigen is unknown. Blood CD4+ CD25-high CD127-low regulatory T cells supplied the genomic DNA template. Patients had RAG deficiency: one SCID, two Omenn, a few CID/atypical SCID. Germline values: CDR1 SGHTA, CDR2 FQGNSA. Trimming cost V 4 bases and J 0 bases, with 15 bases left between them. This CDR3 comprises 16 residues. This sequence originates from a human donor with RAG deficiency presenting as severe combined immunodeficiency. Sequencing was performed on CD4+ Tregs sorted from blood. V and J are TRBV7-2 and TRBJ1-1; D gene ambiguous. The CDR3 sequence is CASSSSGTRMNTEAFF. The DNA for the CDR3 is TGTGCCAGCAGCTCTTCGGGAACGAGAATGAACACTGAAGCTTTCTTT.